A selection of T cell receptor beta chains follows, all from one sample in a study of blood T cell repertoires in COVID-19. Sequenced by immunoSEQ multiplex PCR; TCRdb stores in-frame clones only, minus some. The sample yields roughly 43,000 clones, approximately 85% seen once. Sequencing used peripheral blood. The receptors here all came from a human donor in a cohort sampled during active COVID-19. The donor label of this sample is uncertain. Both conserved end residues are part of each CDR3. Fields, in order: clone size, D gene, J gene, V gene, CDR3 protein, CDR3 DNA. A D gene is named only where the DNA matches it firmly. A clone size is listed for some rows: how often the clone was seen (once, few, many), or a class if it is expanded.

>.|.|TRBJ2-3|TRBV12-3/TRBV12-4
CASSFAGRRTQYF
TGTGCCAGCAGTTTCGCGGGTCGGCGTACGCAGTATTTT
>.|.|TRBJ1-6|TRBV3-1/TRBV3-2
CASSQNTGSNNSPLHF
TGTGCCAGCAGCCAAAACACAGGCTCAAATAATTCACCCCTCCACTTT
>.|.|TRBJ2-7|TRBV7-2
CASSLGAGMNEQYF
TGTGCCAGCAGCTTAGGAGCAGGGATGAACGAGCAGTACTTC
>.|.|TRBJ1-6|TRBV18
CASSPVAVPSSYNSPLHF
TGTGCCAGCTCACCCGTGGCAGTTCCTAGCTCCTATAATTCACCCCTCCACTTT
>.|.|TRBJ2-5|TRBV5-1
CASSPGPGRETQYF
TGCGCCAGCAGCCCTGGGCCCGGCAGGGAGACCCAGTACTTC
>.|.|TRBJ2-2|TRBV7-9
CASSFRQALGAGELFF
TGTGCCAGCAGCTTTAGACAGGCCCTAGGGGCCGGGGAGCTGTTTTTT
>once|.|TRBJ2-1|TRBV5-8
CASSLGEGRGNRYNEQFF
TGTGCCAGCAGCTTGGGGGAAGGGCGAGGGAACCGCTACAATGAGCAGTTCTTC
>few|.|TRBJ1-5|TRBV19
CASSVRNQPQHF
TGTGCCAGTAGTGTCAGGAATCAGCCCCAGCATTTT
>.|.|TRBJ1-5|TRBV4-2
CASSQDQGGGWPQHF
TGTGCCAGCAGCCAAGATCAGGGAGGGGGATGGCCCCAGCATTTT
>.|.|TRBJ1-1|TRBV3-1/TRBV3-2
CASSQAAGNTEAFF
TGTGCCAGCAGCCAAGCGGCAGGGAACACTGAAGCTTTCTTT
>.|.|TRBJ2-1|TRBV19
CASSIEGQNNEQFF
TGTGCCAGTAGTATCGAAGGACAGAACAATGAGCAGTTCTTC
>.|.|TRBJ2-5|TRBV6-2/TRBV6-3
CASSTTLRGETQYF
TGTGCCAGCAGTACCACTCTAAGGGGAGAGACCCAGTACTTC
>.|TRBD1|TRBJ2-6|TRBV9
CASSVSGTGSGANVLTF
TGTGCCAGCAGCGTGTCCGGGACAGGGAGCGGGGCCAACGTCCTGACTTTC
>.|TRBD2|TRBJ2-3|TRBV6-2/TRBV6-3
CASSYSRSGGPTDTQYF
TGTGCCAGCAGTTACTCGAGAAGCGGGGGCCCCACAGATACGCAGTATTTT
>.|.|TRBJ2-1|TRBV3-1/TRBV3-2
CASSRTNYNEQFF
TGTGCCAGCAGCCGCACTAACTACAATGAGCAGTTCTTC
>.|TRBD1|TRBJ2-5|TRBV10-3
CAISEGQGGETQYF
TGTGCCATCAGTGAGGGACAGGGAGGAGAGACCCAGTACTTC
>.|.|TRBJ2-1|TRBV5-8
CASRHRLYEQFF
TGTGCCAGCAGACACAGGTTATATGAGCAGTTCTTC
>.|TRBD2|TRBJ2-2|TRBV9
CASSATSGGARTGELFF
TGTGCCAGCAGCGCGACTAGCGGGGGCGCCCGGACCGGGGAGCTGTTTTTT
>.|.|TRBJ2-7|TRBV3-1/TRBV3-2
CASSQVASLSYEQYF
TGTGCCAGCAGCCAAGTGGCCTCCCTCTCCTACGAGCAGTACTTC
>.|.|TRBJ2-3|TRBV5-4
CASSLESSDTQYF
TGTGCCAGCAGCTTGGAATCATCAGATACGCAGTATTTT
>.|TRBD1|TRBJ2-5|TRBV4-1
CASSQVEGGTGKQETQYF
TGCGCCAGCAGCCAAGTTGAAGGTGGGACAGGGAAACAAGAGACCCAGTACTTC
>.|TRBD1|TRBJ1-5|TRBV4-2
CASSFDRDQPQHF
TGTGCCAGCAGCTTCGACAGGGATCAGCCCCAGCATTTT